This T cell receptor beta chain derives from a study of tumor-infiltrating lymphocytes in primary liver carcinoma. Turning to the study itself: With diameters of about 4 to 11 cm, tumors were stage T1-T3 N0M0.

Study results and limitations: Tumors carried a top-250-clone fraction significantly exceeding that of blood (p = 0.039).

Unsorted whole blood supplied the RNA, and germline DNA was extracted too. From 450 to 550 ng total RNA, TCR beta cDNA was generated with a primer in the constant region. Library construction for TCR beta comprised three nested multiplex PCR rounds performed with slightly modified ARM-PCR. It was with TRBV1-TRBV30 forward primers and a C-beta reverse primer that the first two PCR rounds were run, at around 9 cycles each. Via MiXCR, TCRdb re-called the multiplex PCR reads, giving one row per CDR3 protein. The table includes approximately 300,000 distinct CDR3 sequences, roughly 60% detected once. CDR1 is MNHNS and CDR2 is SASEGT in the germline V gene. The CDR3 covers 16 residues. On this clonotype itself: The antigen is not known. This may arise from a read error, as a much more abundant clone is one base away.

The TCR was taken from a man in his forties with primary liver carcinoma and hepatitis B virus infection. The sample taken for sequencing was peripheral blood. V is TRBV6-1 and J is TRBJ2-5; 7 nucleotides line up with TRBD1. The CDR3 nucleotides read TGTGCCAACAGTGTGGCGGCTGGACAGGCCCAAGAGACCCAGTACTTC. Translation gives CANSVAAGQAQETQYF.